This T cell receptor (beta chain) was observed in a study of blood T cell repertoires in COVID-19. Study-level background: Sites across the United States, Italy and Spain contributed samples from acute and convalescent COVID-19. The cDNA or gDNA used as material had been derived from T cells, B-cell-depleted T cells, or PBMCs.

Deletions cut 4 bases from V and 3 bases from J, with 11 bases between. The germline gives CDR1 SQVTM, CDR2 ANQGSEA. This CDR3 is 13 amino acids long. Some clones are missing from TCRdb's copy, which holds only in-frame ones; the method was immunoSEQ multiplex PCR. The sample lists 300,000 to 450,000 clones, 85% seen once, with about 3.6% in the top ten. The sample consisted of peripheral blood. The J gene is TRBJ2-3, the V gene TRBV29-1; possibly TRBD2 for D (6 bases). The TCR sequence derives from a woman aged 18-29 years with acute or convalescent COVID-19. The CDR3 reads CSVGSGVTDTQYF. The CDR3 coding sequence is TGCAGCGTTGGGTCGGGAGTTACAGATACGCAGTATTTT.